The clone carrying this T cell receptor beta chain was picked up a small number of times. The antigen remains undetermined. Between the trimmed V and J ends, which lost 5 bases and 4 bases, there was a span of 21 bases. Germline V CDR1 and CDR2: SGHRS, YFSETQ. The CDR3 sequence is 16 residues long. The library targeted TCRbeta and was prepared with unique molecular identifiers. MiXCR, run by TCRdb on the PCR reads, gives a single entry per CDR3 protein. The table has 750,000 to 950,000 distinct CDR3 sequences, 16% seen once; the top ten hold just under 5%. This specimen comes from a study of T-cell reconstitution after alpha-beta-depleted transplantation in children. General study results and limits: T-cell counts and diversity were attributed mostly to newly produced T cells one year after transplant. Two months or so post-transplant, alpha-beta T cells reportedly derived from several hundred expanded graft clones. Elevated TCRbeta diversity at day 60 was traced, in some patients, to surviving recipient T cells and thymic progenitors.

The receptor comes from a male patient younger than 18 who had a stem cell transplant for acute lymphoblastic leukemia, so the T cells may come from the graft donor. The sample here was PBMCs, mostly from graft donor cells, taken 360 days after TCRalphabeta/CD19-depleted stem cell transplant. The genes are TRBV5-1 and TRBJ1-2; no reliable D call. In nucleotides, the CDR3 is TGCGCCAGCAGGTCACCGGGTCTCAGCTCTCCCTATGGCTACACCTTC. The encoded protein is CASRSPGLSSPYGYTF.